This T cell receptor beta chain was sequenced for a study of OX40 agonist ivuxolimab in advanced cancers. Study summary: Partial responses occurred in Three dose-escalation patients, one with hepatocellular carcinoma and two with cutaneous melanoma.

V was shortened by 1 base and J by 3 bases, with 7 bases between the two germline ends. This CDR3 contains 13 residues. Germline V lookup: CDR1 SGHTA, CDR2 FQGNSA. Assay used: immunoSEQ multiplex PCR; TCRdb lists only in-frame clones, some missing. The table lists 52,000 or so clones, 70% to 90% of them singletons. The sample here was CD4+ or CD8+ T cells sorted from blood, taken in a trial of the OX40 agonist ivuxolimab. This receptor was identified in an adult with an advanced solid tumor such as melanoma, head and neck, liver or kidney cancer. This chain connects TRBV7-2 to TRBJ2-7, with D perhaps matching TRBD1 (5 bases). The CDR3 DNA reads TGTGCCAGCAGCTTAGGCAGGGTCTACGAGCAGTACTTC. Amino acids: CASSLGRVYEQYF.